Listed below are T cell receptor beta chains from one sample, sequenced in a study of beta chain features in type 1 diabetes. Sequenced by immunoSEQ multiplex PCR; TCRdb stores in-frame clones only, minus some. The table shows about 900,000 clones, with roughly 16% occurring only once. The source material was naive CD4+ T cells from blood. Every receptor here comes from a woman aged 18-29 years in good health. Both conserved end residues are part of each CDR3. Rows give clone size only sometimes, using once, few, many, or a class for an expanded clone.

clone size	V gene	J gene	CDR3 protein
.	TRBV5-1	TRBJ2-5	CASSLIGASQETQYF
few	TRBV19	TRBJ2-1	CASSNPKWRNNNEQFF
few	TRBV15	TRBJ1-1	CATSRDMVNTEAFF
.	TRBV5-1	TRBJ2-1	CASSLARGEGYNEQFF
.	TRBV29-1	TRBJ2-5	CSLWLEETQYF
few	TRBV6-6	TRBJ1-1	CASSYGSANTEAFF
.	TRBV15	TRBJ2-7	CATSRGTDISYEQYF
few	TRBV5-1	TRBJ2-6	CASSGNSGANVLTF
.	TRBV13	TRBJ1-2	CASSLGQAFYGYTF
.	TRBV5-4	TRBJ1-2	CASSLAGLNYGYTF
.	TRBV5-1	TRBJ1-4	CASSLQGQGEKLFF
few	TRBV25-1	TRBJ2-7	CASSRQGTYEQYF
once	TRBV6-6	TRBJ2-6	CASTPGDSGANVLTF
.	TRBV6-5	TRBJ2-7	CASFGLGGYEQYF
few	TRBV7-9	TRBJ2-7	CASSRLSTGQYF
.	TRBV2	TRBJ2-5	CASSLGTSGHQETQYF
.	TRBV7-3	TRBJ2-5	CASSLSHDETQYF
.	TRBV7-2	TRBJ2-1	CASSQKRASVEQFF
.	TRBV5-1	TRBJ2-2	CASSLASGTYTGELFF
.	TRBV2	TRBJ2-7	CASSDTIYSYEQYF
.	TRBV6-5	TRBJ2-2	CASSYRGGLDTGELFF
.	TRBV6-5	TRBJ1-1	CASRNRLLLNTEAFF
.	TRBV28	TRBJ2-2	CASFTLGQGGVTGELFF
.	TRBV2	TRBJ2-1	CASSPTSGGEQFF
few	TRBV5-6	TRBJ1-2	CASSLGGDYGYTF
few	TRBV21-1	TRBJ2-7	CASSKVGTGISYEQYF
few	TRBV7-2	TRBJ2-5	CASSTRTSGRKAQETQYF
.	TRBV27	TRBJ1-5	CASGSQPQHF
few	TRBV28	TRBJ2-7	CASSLIGGRVGEQYF
few	TRBV5-4	TRBJ1-5	CASSQRQGLQPQHF
few	TRBV7-2	TRBJ2-1	CASSSIAGAVLGEQFF
.	TRBV10-3	TRBJ1-2	CAISGGSGNGYTF
.	TRBV5-1	TRBJ2-1	CASSFDRGSYNEQFF
.	TRBV4-3	TRBJ2-3	CASRRSSGSGLDTQYF
few	TRBV18	TRBJ2-1	CASSPGQYNEQFF
.	TRBV28	TRBJ2-7	CASRTGQGINEQYF
.	TRBV18	TRBJ2-5	CASSLSGETQYF
few	TRBV15	TRBJ2-5	CATSQGATVETQYF
.	TRBV9	TRBJ1-3	CASSPGDGGNTIYF
few	TRBV9	TRBJ2-2	CASSPTVTGELFF
.	TRBV7-2	TRBJ2-5	CASSLGGTGRETQYF
.	TRBV27	TRBJ2-5	CASSSQTAATQYF
few	TRBV15	TRBJ2-3	CATSRDALPGTQYF
.	TRBV9	TRBJ1-2	CASSPGQTYGYTF
.	TRBV6-5	TRBJ2-3	CASTPGLYTQYF
few	TRBV6-5	TRBJ1-2	CASSRDRYYGYTF
few	TRBV7-2	TRBJ2-7	CASSHPGQGVYEQYF
few	TRBV16	TRBJ2-7	CASSQMASGRIEQYF
.	TRBV20-1	TRBJ2-7	CSASSQIDQYF
few	TRBV7-3	TRBJ2-3	CASSPTRDNSNTQYF
.	TRBV10-2	TRBJ2-1	CASTPGQGYNEQFF
.	TRBV19	TRBJ2-2	CASSKEAGELFF